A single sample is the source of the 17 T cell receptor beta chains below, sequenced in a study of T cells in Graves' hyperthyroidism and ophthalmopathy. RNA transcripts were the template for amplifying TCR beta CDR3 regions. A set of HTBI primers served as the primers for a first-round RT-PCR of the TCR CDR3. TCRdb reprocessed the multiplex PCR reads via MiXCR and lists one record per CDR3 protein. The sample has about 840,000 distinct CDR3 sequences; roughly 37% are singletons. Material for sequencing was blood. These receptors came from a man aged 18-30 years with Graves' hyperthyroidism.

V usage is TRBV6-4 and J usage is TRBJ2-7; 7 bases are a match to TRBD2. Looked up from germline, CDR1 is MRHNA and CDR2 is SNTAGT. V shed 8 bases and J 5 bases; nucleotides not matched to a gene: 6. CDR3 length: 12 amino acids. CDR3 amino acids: CASRTSLHEQYF. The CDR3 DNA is TGTGCCAGCCGGACTAGTCTCCACGAGCAGTACTTC.

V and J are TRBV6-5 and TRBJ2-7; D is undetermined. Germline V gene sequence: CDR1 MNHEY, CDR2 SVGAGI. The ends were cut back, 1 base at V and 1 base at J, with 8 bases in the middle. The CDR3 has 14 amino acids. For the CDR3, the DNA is TGTGCCAGCAGTTACTATCGCAGTTCCTACGAGCAGTACTTC. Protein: CASSYYRSSYEQYF.

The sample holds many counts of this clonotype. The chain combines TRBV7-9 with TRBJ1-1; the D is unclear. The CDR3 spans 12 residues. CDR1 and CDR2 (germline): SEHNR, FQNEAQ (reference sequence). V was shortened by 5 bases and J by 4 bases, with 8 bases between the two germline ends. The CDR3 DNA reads TGTGCCAGCAGCGTGACGGTCACTGAAGCTTTCTTT. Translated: CASSVTVTEAFF.

CDR3 DNA: TGTGCCAGCAGGGGGGATCAGAACGAACTGTTTTTT. Residues: CASRGDQNELFF. The rearrangement links TRBV2 to TRBJ1-4; perhaps TRBD1 as D (5 bases). The CDR3 is 12 residues long. CDR1 and CDR2 (germline): SNHLY, FYNNEI. V was shortened by 6 bases and J by 12 bases, with 14 bases between the two germline ends. Based on the CDR3 plus reference TRBV2 and TRBJ1-4, the full variable domain is EPEVTQTPSHQVTQMGQEVILRCVPISNHLYFYWYRQILGQKVEFLVSFYNNEISEKSEIFDDQFSVERPDGSNFTLKIRSTKLEDSAMYFCASRGDQNELFFGSGTQLSVL.

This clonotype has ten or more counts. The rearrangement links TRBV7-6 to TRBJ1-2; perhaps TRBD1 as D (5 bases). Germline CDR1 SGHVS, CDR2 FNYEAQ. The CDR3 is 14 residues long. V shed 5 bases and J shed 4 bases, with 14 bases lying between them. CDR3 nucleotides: TGTGCCAGCAGCCCGGATTTGGGGGGCTATGGCTACACCTTC. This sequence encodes CASSPDLGGYGYTF.

The CDR3 protein is CATSRAVSNQPQHF. The CDR3 nucleotides read TGTGCCACCAGCAGAGCAGTTAGCAATCAGCCCCAGCATTTT. J is TRBJ1-5 and V is TRBV15, with D unclear. Trimming cost V 1 base and J 0 bases, with 4 bases left between them. CDR1 and CDR2 from the germline V gene are LNHNV and YYDKDF (reference sequence). CDR3 size: 14 residues. Full variable domain (remainder filled in from reference TRBV15 and TRBJ1-5): DAMVIQNPRYQVTQFGKPVTLSCSQTLNHNVMYWYQQKSSQAPKLLFHYYDKDFNNEADTPDNFQSRRPNTSFCFLDIRSPGLGDTAMYLCATSRAVSNQPQHFGDGTRLSIL.

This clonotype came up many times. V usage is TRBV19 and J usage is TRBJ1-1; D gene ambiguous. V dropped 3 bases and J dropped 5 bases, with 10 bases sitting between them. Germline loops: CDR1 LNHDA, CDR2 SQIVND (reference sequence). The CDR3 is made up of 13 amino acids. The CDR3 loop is CASSMYIRTEAFF. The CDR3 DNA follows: TGTGCCAGTAGTATGTACATTCGAACTGAAGCTTTCTTT. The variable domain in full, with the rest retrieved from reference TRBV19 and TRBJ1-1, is DGGITQSPKYLFRKEGQNVTLSCEQNLNHDAMYWYRQDPGQGLRLIYYSQIVNDFQKGDIAEGYSVSREKKESFPLTVTSAQKNPTAFYLCASSMYIRTEAFFGQGTRLTVV.

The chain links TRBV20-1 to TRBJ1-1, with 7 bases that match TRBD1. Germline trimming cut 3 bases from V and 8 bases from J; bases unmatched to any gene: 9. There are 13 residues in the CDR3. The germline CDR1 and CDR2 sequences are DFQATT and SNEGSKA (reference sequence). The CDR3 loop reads CSASTGETREAFF. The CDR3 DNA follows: TGCAGTGCTAGCACAGGGGAGACCCGCGAAGCTTTCTTT.

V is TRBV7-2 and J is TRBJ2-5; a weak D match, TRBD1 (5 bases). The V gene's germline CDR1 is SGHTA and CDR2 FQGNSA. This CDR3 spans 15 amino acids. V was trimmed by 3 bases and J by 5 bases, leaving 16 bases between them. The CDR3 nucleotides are TGTGCCAGCAGCTTGGATCAAGGGGTATTGGAGACCCAGTACTTC. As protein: CASSLDQGVLETQYF.

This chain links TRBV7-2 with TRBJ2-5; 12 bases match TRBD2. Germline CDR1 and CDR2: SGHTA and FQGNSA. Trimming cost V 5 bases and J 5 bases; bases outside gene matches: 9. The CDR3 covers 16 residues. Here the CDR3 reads CASSPSPTSGGETQYF. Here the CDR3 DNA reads TGTGCCAGCAGCCCCAGCCCGACTAGCGGGGGTGAGACCCAGTACTTC. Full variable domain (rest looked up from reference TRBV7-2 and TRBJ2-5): GAGVSQSPSNKVTEKGKDVELRCDPISGHTALYWYRQSLGQGLEFLIYFQGNSAPDKSGLPSDRFSAERTGGSVSTLTIQRTQQEDSAVYLCASSPSPTSGGETQYFGPGTRLLVL.

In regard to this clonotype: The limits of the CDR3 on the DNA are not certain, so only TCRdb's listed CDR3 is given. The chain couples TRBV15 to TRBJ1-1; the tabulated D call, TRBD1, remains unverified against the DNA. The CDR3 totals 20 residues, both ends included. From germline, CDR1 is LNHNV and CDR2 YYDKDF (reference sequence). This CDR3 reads CATSSIYLCSVGPGETEAFF.

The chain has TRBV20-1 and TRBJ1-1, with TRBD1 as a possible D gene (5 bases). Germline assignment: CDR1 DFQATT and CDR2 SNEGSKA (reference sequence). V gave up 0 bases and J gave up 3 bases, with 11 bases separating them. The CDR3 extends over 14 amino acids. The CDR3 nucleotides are TGCAGTGCTAGAGAAAGGGGAGTCGACACTGAAGCTTTCTTT. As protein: CSARERGVDTEAFF.

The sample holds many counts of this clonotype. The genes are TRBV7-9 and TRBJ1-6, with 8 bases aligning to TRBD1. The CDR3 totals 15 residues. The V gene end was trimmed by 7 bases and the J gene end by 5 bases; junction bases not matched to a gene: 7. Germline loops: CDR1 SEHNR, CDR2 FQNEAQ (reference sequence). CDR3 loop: CASTVRQGNNSPLHF. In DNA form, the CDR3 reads TGTGCCAGCACCGTCCGACAGGGGAATAATTCACCCCTCCACTTT.

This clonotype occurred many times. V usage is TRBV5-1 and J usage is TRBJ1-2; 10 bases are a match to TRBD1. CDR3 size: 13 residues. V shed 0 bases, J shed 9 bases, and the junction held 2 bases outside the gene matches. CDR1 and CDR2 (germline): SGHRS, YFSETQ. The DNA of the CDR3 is TGCGCCAGCAGCTTGGAGGGACAGGGGAGCTACACCTTC. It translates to CASSLEGQGSYTF.

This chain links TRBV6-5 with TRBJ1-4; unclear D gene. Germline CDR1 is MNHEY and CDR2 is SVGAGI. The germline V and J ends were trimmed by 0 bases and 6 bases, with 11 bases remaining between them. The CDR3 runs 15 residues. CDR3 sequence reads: CASSYSAASDEKLFF. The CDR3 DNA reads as TGTGCCAGCAGTTACTCGGCAGCGTCAGATGAAAAACTGTTTTTT.

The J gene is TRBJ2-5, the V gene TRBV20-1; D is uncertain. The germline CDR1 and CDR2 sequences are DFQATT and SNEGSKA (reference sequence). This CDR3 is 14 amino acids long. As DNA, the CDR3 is TGCAGCCAGATCCGACCGGGTGCGAAAGAGACCCAGTACTTC. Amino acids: CSQIRPGAKETQYF.

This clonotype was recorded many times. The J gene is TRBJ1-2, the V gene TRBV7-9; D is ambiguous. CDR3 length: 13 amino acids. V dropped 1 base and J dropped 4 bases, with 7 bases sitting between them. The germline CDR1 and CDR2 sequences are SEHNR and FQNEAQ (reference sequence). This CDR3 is CASSLVNPYGYTF. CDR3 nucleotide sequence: TGTGCCAGCAGCTTAGTCAACCCCTATGGCTACACCTTC. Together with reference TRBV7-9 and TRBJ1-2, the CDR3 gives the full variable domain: DTGVSQNPRHKITKRGQNVTFRCDPISEHNRLYWYRQTLGQGPEFLTYFQNEAQLEKSRLLSDRFSAERPKGSFSTLEIQRTEQGDSAMYLCASSLVNPYGYTFGSGTRLTVV.